This T cell receptor (beta chain) was captured in a study of blood T cell repertoires in COVID-19. The germline V gene has CDR1 SEHNR and CDR2 FQNEAQ (reference sequence). The germline V and J ends were trimmed by 5 bases and 2 bases, with 12 bases remaining between them. There are 14 residues in the CDR3. Profiled with immunoSEQ multiplex PCR; TCRdb holds only in-frame clones, not every one. This table holds 20,000 to 25,000 clones, roughly 90% found once. Input material: peripheral blood. This sequence was found in an elderly woman with active COVID-19. This chain links TRBV7-9 with TRBJ1-1; no clear D gene. CDR3 coding DNA: TGTGCCAGCAGCCCACCTAACCCAAACACTGAAGCTTTCTTT. Translating gives CASSPPNPNTEAFF.